These 3 T cell receptor beta chains share one sample of origin, sequenced in a study of cytomegalovirus exposure and HLA in healthy donors. 60 Vbeta and 13 Jbeta primers were used in PCR. Profiling relied on immunoSEQ multiplex PCR, and the TCRdb table lists in-frame clones only, not all of them. The sample consists of 200,000 to 300,000 clones, 85% of them appearing once. Input material: PBMCs. Receptors originate from a girl aged 2-10 years in good health and CMV-seronegative.

The V and J genes are TRBV5-1 and TRBJ2-1; D not certain. Trimming stripped 3 bases from V and 7 bases from J, with 14 bases between. The length of the CDR3 is 14 residues. CDR1 SGHRS and CDR2 YFSETQ come from the germline V gene. Written as DNA, the CDR3 is TGCGCCAGCAGCTCGTGGCCTAGAAATAATGAGCAGTTCTTC. It encodes CASSSWPRNNEQFF.

This chain's CDR3 is CASSYFRNYGYTF. Here the CDR3 DNA reads TGTGCCAGCAGTTACTTCCGGAACTATGGCTACACCTTC. The chain employs TRBV6-5 and TRBJ1-2; D gene unclear. The length of the CDR3 is 13 residues. The V gene's germline CDR1 is MNHEY and CDR2 SVGAGI. V lost 1 base and J 2 bases, leaving 5 bases between the germline ends.

V is TRBV7-2 and J is TRBJ1-2; tentative D call: TRBD1 (6 bases). Germline lookup yields CDR1 SGHTA and CDR2 FQGNSA. This CDR3 has 13 residues. Trimming left V 5 bases short and J 3 bases short, with 10 bases between. The CDR3 loop is CASSLGQYYGYTF. The CDR3 DNA sequence: TGTGCCAGCAGCCTAGGACAGTACTATGGCTACACCTTC.